Given below is one TCR beta chain in context. Germline loops: CDR1 SGHNT, CDR2 YYREEE (reference sequence). The CDR3 loop spans 13 amino acids. Trimming cost V 6 bases and J 2 bases; bases outside gene matches: 5. This sample stems from a study of blood T cell repertoires in COVID-19. Study-level information: COVID-19 samples collected from the United States, Italy and Spain covered acute and convalescent phases.

Original data processing: Estimation of nucleated cell counts relied on the amplification of reference gene primers. The protocol was immunoSEQ multiplex PCR, while the TCRdb copy is restricted to in-frame clones and leaves out a portion. For V, J and clone size, that table is used; D and trimming come from the DNA. The sample has 200,000 to 300,000 clones, around 86% seen once; the top ten hold over 1.2%. The J gene is TRBJ2-7, the V gene TRBV5-4; the match to TRBD1 covers 7 bases. The sequenced sample was peripheral blood. The TCR originated in a woman in her thirties or forties who had recovered from COVID-19. CDR3 sequence: CASTRQGPYEQYF. The DNA for the CDR3 is TGTGCCAGCACCCGACAGGGCCCCTACGAGCAGTACTTC.